A single sample is the source of the 25 T cell receptor beta chains below, sequenced in a study of blood T cell repertoires in COVID-19. TCRdb keeps only in-frame clones here, not all; method: immunoSEQ multiplex PCR. The table has 55,000 to 75,000 clones, 88% seen once. Sequencing was carried out using peripheral blood. The receptors derive from a middle-aged man with active COVID-19.

A single count supports this clone. V and J are TRBV5-4 and TRBJ2-1, with 10 positions matching TRBD1. The CDR3 sequence is 16 residues long. Looked up from germline, CDR1 is SGHNT and CDR2 is YYREEE (reference sequence). J lost 7 bases, V lost 4 bases, and 11 bases had no gene match. In nucleotides, the CDR3 is TGTGCCAGCAGCCCATTTATGGGACAGGGGATGAATGAGCAGTTCTTC. It is translated as CASSPFMGQGMNEQFF.

The chain has TRBV12-3 or TRBV12-4 and TRBJ1-2; possible D gene TRBD1, 6 bases. The CDR3 runs 13 residues. V was clipped by 8 bases and J by 2 bases, with 12 bases between them. The chain's CDR3 is CASRGANNYGYTF. DNA for the CDR3: TGTGCCAGCCGGGGGGCCAACAACTATGGCTACACCTTC.

On this clone itself: The junction departs from germline at one end; a sequencing error may be responsible. This sequence joins TRBV6-4 and TRBJ1-1; 8 bases align to TRBD1. The CDR3 totals 15 residues. CDR1 and CDR2 from the germline V gene are MRHNA and SNTAGT. CDR3 nucleotide sequence: TGTGCCAGCAGCGACTCGGGACAGGCCCTTCTTGGGGCTTTCTTT. Translation gives CASSDSGQALLGAFF.

The chain couples TRBV5-6 to TRBJ1-2; maybe TRBD1 (5 bases). The CDR3 loop spans 13 amino acids. Germline assignment: CDR1 SGHDT and CDR2 YYEEEE. V lost 4 bases and J 5 bases, leaving 12 bases between the germline ends. For the CDR3, the DNA is TGTGCCAGCAGCCTTCAGGGTGGGTATGGCTACACCTTC. It translates to CASSLQGGYGYTF.

The chain joins TRBV5-5 to TRBJ2-5; TRBD1 might be the D (6 bases). Between the trimmed V and J ends, which lost 4 bases and 7 bases, there was a span of 17 bases. Germline CDR1 reads SGHKS; CDR2 reads YYEKEE (reference sequence). This CDR3 spans 14 amino acids. The CDR3 region has the DNA TGTGCCAGCAGCCCGAGGACAGCTCAATGGACCCAGTACTTC. Translated: CASSPRTAQWTQYF.

The gene calls are TRBV4-2 and TRBJ1-1; possibly TRBD1 for D (5 bases). V shed 0 bases and J shed 5 bases, with 13 bases lying between them. This CDR3 is built from 15 residues. The germline CDR1 and CDR2 sequences are LGHNA and YNFKEQ. This CDR3 reads CASSQDGGWGTEAFF. The CDR3 DNA sequence: TGTGCCAGCAGCCAAGATGGGGGGTGGGGTACTGAAGCTTTCTTT.

Remarks on this clone: The junction departs from germline at one end; a sequencing error may be responsible. This chain uses TRBV29-1 with TRBJ1-2; D uncertain. The CDR3 length is 8 residues. Looked up from germline, CDR1 is SQVTM and CDR2 is ANQGSEA. This CDR3 reads CSVAFGHF. CDR3 coding DNA: TGCAGCGTTGCTTTTGGCCACTTC.

This clone was seen a handful of times. The gene calls are TRBV9 and TRBJ1-4; possible D gene TRBD1, 5 bases. Per the germline V gene, CDR1 is SGDLS and CDR2 is YYNGEE. V dropped 0 bases and J dropped 7 bases, with 10 bases sitting between them. The CDR3 is 14 residues long. CDR3 in amino acids: CASSVGVQGEKLFF. The DNA of the CDR3 is TGTGCCAGCAGCGTAGGGGTCCAGGGTGAAAAACTGTTTTTT.

The chain joins TRBV2 to TRBJ2-2, with D maybe TRBD1 (5 bases). This CDR3 contains 17 residues. The germline CDR1 and CDR2 sequences are SNHLY and FYNNEI. Trimming left V 7 bases short and J 3 bases short, with 21 bases between. The CDR3 is CASTSREGEVDTGELFF. The CDR3 DNA is TGTGCCAGCACCAGCAGGGAAGGAGAAGTCGACACCGGGGAGCTGTTTTTT.

The CDR3 sequence is CASIKGERVERGYTF. In DNA, the CDR3 is TGTGCATCAATCAAGGGGGAGAGAGTTGAGCGTGGCTACACCTTC. J is TRBJ1-2 and V is TRBV30; D possibly corresponds to TRBD1 (6 bases). This CDR3 spans 15 amino acids. The germline gives CDR1 GTSNPN, CDR2 SVGIG (reference sequence).

This clone was observed once. The chain recombines TRBV18 with TRBJ2-3; 12 bases agree with TRBD2. V lost 6 bases and J lost 3; bases outside the gene matches: 4. Germline V gives CDR1 KGHSH, CDR2 LQKENI. The CDR3 spans 15 residues. The CDR3 sequence is CASSPSGGATDTQYF. DNA for the CDR3: TGTGCCAGCTCTCCTAGCGGGGGGGCTACAGATACGCAGTATTTT.

This chain connects TRBV6-5 to TRBJ2-7; 8 nucleotides agree with TRBD2. The junction had 12 bases not matched to a gene; V was cut back by 4 bases and J by 7 bases. Germline lookup yields CDR1 MNHEY and CDR2 SVGAGI. The CDR3 is made up of 15 amino acids. The CDR3 DNA sequence: TGTGCCAGCAGTTCCGGGGGGGCCCCCTCTGGGGAGCAGTACTTC. Encoded protein: CASSSGGAPSGEQYF.

The rearrangement joins TRBV4-2 to TRBJ2-7; TRBD2 aligns across 7 bases. Trimming at V came to 4 bases and at J to 2 bases, leaving 11 bases not matched to a gene. The germline CDR1 and CDR2 sequences are LGHNA and YNFKEQ. This CDR3 has 16 amino acids. CDR3 sequence reads: CASSRSTASGTYEQYF. The CDR3 DNA reads as TGTGCCAGCAGCCGAAGTACGGCTAGCGGAACCTACGAGCAGTACTTC.

CDR3 residues: CASSPSGAGGTDTQYF. The DNA for the CDR3 is TGCGCCAGCAGCCCTTCGGGGGCGGGGGGTACAGATACGCAGTATTTT. This chain uses TRBV5-1 with TRBJ2-3; TRBD2 matches 8 bases. This CDR3 region has 16 residues. Germline CDR1 and CDR2: SGHRS and YFSETQ. With 4 bases clipped from V and 3 bases from J, the junction kept 10 bases outside the gene matches.

V is TRBV19 and J is TRBJ1-5; 12 bases align to TRBD1. The CDR3 runs 17 residues. J gave up 2 bases and V 2 bases, and 4 bases lay outside the gene matches. Germline V gene data show CDR1 as LNHDA and CDR2 as SQIVND (reference sequence). The CDR3: CASSIPGQGAGNQPQHF. As DNA, the CDR3 is TGTGCCAGTAGTATACCGGGACAGGGGGCAGGCAATCAGCCCCAGCATTTT.

The chain recombines TRBV2 with TRBJ1-1, with TRBD1 matching 10 bases. CDR1 is SNHLY, CDR2 FYNNEI, per germline. This CDR3 comprises 17 residues. V was pared by 5 bases and J by 0 bases, with 9 bases of the junction left unmatched. The CDR3: CASSYRDRGLMNTEAFF. The CDR3 DNA is TGTGCCAGCAGTTACCGGGACAGGGGACTAATGAACACTGAAGCTTTCTTT. Complete variable domain (other parts from reference TRBV2 and TRBJ1-1): EPEVTQTPSHQVTQMGQEVILRCVPISNHLYFYWYRQILGQKVEFLVSFYNNEISEKSEIFDDQFSVERPDGSNFTLKIRSTKLEDSAMYFCASSYRDRGLMNTEAFFGQGTRLTVV.

This clone has only one observation. The chain combines TRBV5-4 with TRBJ2-3; 8 positions agree with TRBD2. The CDR3 has 16 amino acids. Germline V gene lookup returns CDR1 SGHNT and CDR2 YYREEE (reference sequence). V was clipped by 4 bases and J by 8 bases; unmatched bases: 15. This chain's CDR3 is CASSPGGGTQGSTQYF. Written as DNA, the CDR3 is TGTGCCAGCAGCCCCGGGGGGGGGACTCAAGGCAGTACGCAGTATTTT.

The chain employs TRBV19 and TRBJ2-3, with 11 bases aligning to TRBD2. Germline assignment: CDR1 LNHDA and CDR2 SQIVND (reference sequence). The ends lost 1 base at V and 5 bases at J; junction bases unmatched: 5. The CDR3 has 16 amino acids. CDR3 sequence (DNA): TGTGCCAGTAGTATAGGTAGCGGGGGGGCAAGAGATACGCAGTATTTT. It codes for CASSIGSGGARDTQYF.

The chain combines TRBV11-2 with TRBJ1-6; unclear D gene. In germline, CDR1 is SGHAT, CDR2 FQNNGV. V dropped 2 bases and J dropped 8 bases, with 16 bases sitting between them. The length of the CDR3 is 16 residues. Here the CDR3 DNA reads TGTGCCAGCAGCTTAAACGCCGGGGTATTCGATTCACCCCTCCACTTT. Translating it yields CASSLNAGVFDSPLHF.

This chain joins TRBV11-2 and TRBJ2-5; 8 bases line up with TRBD2. Trimming removed 1 base from V and 1 base from J; junction bases left unmatched: 8. Germline-derived CDR1 and CDR2 are SGHAT and FQNNGV. CDR3 size: 17 residues. This CDR3 is CASSLGGGGGLQETQYF. CDR3 nucleotide sequence: TGTGCCAGCAGCTTAGGGGGAGGCGGGGGGCTCCAAGAGACCCAGTACTTC.

The rearrangement uses TRBV4-1 and TRBJ2-1; D may be TRBD1 (6 bases). Germline loops: CDR1 MGHRA, CDR2 YSYEKL. CDR3 length equals 15 residues. V was cut by 0 bases and J by 4 bases, with 10 bases left in between. The CDR3 region is CASSQEWGPYNEQFF. Here the CDR3 DNA reads TGCGCCAGCAGCCAAGAGTGGGGGCCTTACAATGAGCAGTTCTTC.

This clone was recorded only once. The chain is built from TRBV6-1 and TRBJ2-3; TRBD2 aligns across 12 bases. In germline, CDR1 is MNHNS, CDR2 SASEGT. This CDR3 contains 18 residues. The junction had 11 bases not matched to a gene; V was cut back by 3 bases and J by 4 bases. The CDR3 protein is CASSDYLAGGPVADTQYF. The CDR3 DNA sequence: TGTGCCAGCAGTGATTACCTAGCGGGGGGGCCGGTAGCAGATACGCAGTATTTT.

This chain links TRBV9 with TRBJ2-1, with a weak D call TRBD2 (7 bases). The V and J ends lost 0 bases and 4 bases respectively, with 17 bases between them. Germline V gives CDR1 SGDLS, CDR2 YYNGEE. The CDR3 consists of 17 residues. CDR3 nucleotides: TGTGCCAGCAGCGTAGCCCTGGGGGGGGCCTTTTACAATGAGCAGTTCTTC. Translated: CASSVALGGAFYNEQFF.

The chain employs TRBV4-1 and TRBJ2-5; no definite D call. V was pared by 1 base and J by 1 base, with 10 bases between. Germline-derived CDR1 and CDR2 are MGHRA and YSYEKL. This CDR3 has 15 amino acids. CDR3: CASSQVPSVQETQYF. The CDR3 DNA reads TGCGCCAGCAGCCAAGTTCCGTCTGTCCAAGAGACCCAGTACTTC.

The chain joins TRBV14 to TRBJ2-6; 7 bases agree with TRBD1. J was trimmed by 2 bases and V by 3 bases; bases with no gene match: 1. The CDR3 spans 15 residues. Germline values: CDR1 SGHDN, CDR2 FVKESK. The CDR3 here is CASSHRGTGANVLTF. The CDR3 nucleotides read TGTGCCAGCAGCCACAGGGGGACTGGGGCCAACGTCCTGACTTTC.